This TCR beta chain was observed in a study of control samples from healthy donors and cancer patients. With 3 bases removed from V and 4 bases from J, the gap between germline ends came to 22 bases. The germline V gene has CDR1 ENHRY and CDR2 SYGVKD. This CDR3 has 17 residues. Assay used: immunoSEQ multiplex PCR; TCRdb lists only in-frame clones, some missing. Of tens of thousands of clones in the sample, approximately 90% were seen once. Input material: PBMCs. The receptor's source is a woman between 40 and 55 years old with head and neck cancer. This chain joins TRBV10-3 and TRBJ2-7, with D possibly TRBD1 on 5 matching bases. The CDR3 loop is CAISEPAGSVLEYEQYF. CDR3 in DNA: TGTGCCATCAGTGAACCGGCAGGGTCAGTCCTAGAGTACGAGCAGTACTTC.